This TCR beta chain was recorded in a study of T cell changes during pregnancy in multiple sclerosis. Sequencing used immunoSEQ multiplex PCR; TCRdb keeps in-frame clones, though not all of them. The sample includes 25,000 to 35,000 clones, 88% seen only once; the top ten take less than 0.9%. This clone has just one count. The CDR3 sequence is 14 residues long. Germline V gene sequence: CDR1 SGDLS, CDR2 YYNGEE. V was shortened by 4 bases and J by 0 bases, with 10 bases between the two germline ends. This TCR came from a female donor in good health, enrolled as a control in a pregnancy study. Sequences were derived from CD4+ T cells from peripheral blood mononuclear cells, sampled in the first trimester of pregnancy. The gene calls are TRBV9 and TRBJ1-1; D gene ambiguous. DNA of the CDR3: TGTGCCAGCAGCTCAAACACAGTGAACACTGAAGCTTTCTTT. Protein sequence: CASSSNTVNTEAFF.